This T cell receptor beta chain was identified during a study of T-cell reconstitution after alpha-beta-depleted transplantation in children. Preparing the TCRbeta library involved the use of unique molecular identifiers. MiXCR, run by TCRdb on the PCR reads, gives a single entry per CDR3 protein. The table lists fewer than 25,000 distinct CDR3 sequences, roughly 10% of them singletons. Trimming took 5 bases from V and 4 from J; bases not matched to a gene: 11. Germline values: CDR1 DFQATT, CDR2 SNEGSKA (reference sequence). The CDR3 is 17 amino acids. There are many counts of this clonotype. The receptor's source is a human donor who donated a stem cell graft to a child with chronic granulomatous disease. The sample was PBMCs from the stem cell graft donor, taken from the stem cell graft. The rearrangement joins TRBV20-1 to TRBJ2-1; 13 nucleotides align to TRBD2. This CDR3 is CSAHRTSGGLDYNEQFF. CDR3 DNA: TGCAGTGCTCACCGGACTAGCGGGGGCCTGGATTACAATGAGCAGTTCTTC.